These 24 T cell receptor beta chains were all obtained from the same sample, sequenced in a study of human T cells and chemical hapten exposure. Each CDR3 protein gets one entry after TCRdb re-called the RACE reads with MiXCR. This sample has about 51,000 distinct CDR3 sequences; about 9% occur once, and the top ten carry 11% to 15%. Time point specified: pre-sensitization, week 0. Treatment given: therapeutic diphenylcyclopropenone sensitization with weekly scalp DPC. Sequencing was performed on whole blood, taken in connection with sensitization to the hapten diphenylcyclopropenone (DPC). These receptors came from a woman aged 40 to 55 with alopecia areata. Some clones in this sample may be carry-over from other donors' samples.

In nucleotides, the CDR3 is TGTGCCAGCAGCTTGGCGGGGGGCGGGAGCCAGCCCCAGCATTTT. Translating it yields CASSLAGGGSQPQHF. The V and J genes are TRBV5-5 and TRBJ1-5; the D gene is possibly TRBD1 (6 bases). The V end was cut by 0 bases, the J end by 7 bases, with 14 bases between. The CDR3 is 15 amino acids. Germline V CDR1 and CDR2: SGHKS, YYEKEE (reference sequence).

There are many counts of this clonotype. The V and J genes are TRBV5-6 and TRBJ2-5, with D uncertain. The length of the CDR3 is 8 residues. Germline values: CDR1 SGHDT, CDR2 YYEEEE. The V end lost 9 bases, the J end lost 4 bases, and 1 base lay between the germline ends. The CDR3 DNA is TGTGCCACAGAGACCCAGTACTTC. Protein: CATETQYF.

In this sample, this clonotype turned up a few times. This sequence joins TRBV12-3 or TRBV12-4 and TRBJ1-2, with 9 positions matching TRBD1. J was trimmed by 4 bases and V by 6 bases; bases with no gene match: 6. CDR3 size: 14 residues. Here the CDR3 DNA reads TGTGCCAGCAGAAGGACAGGGGAGGCCTATGGCTACACCTTC. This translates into CASRRTGEAYGYTF.

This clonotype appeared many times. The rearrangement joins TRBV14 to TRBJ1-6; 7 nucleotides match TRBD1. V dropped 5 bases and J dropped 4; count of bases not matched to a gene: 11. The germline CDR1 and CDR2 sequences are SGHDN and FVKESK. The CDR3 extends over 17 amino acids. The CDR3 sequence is CASSGHRGPDYNSPLHF. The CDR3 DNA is TGTGCCAGCAGCGGCCACAGGGGACCAGATTATAATTCACCCCTCCACTTT.

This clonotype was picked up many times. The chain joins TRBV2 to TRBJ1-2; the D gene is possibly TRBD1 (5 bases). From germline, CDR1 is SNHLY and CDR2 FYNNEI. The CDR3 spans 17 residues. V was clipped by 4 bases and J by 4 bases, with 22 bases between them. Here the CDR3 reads CASSAPGLVLGTYGYTF. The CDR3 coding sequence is TGTGCCAGCAGTGCTCCGGGGCTTGTTCTAGGGACCTATGGCTACACCTTC.

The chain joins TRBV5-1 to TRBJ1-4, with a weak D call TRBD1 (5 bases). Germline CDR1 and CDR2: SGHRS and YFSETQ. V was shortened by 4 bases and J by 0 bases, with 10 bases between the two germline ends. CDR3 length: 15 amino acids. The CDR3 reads CASSDPTATNEKLFF. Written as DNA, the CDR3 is TGCGCCAGCAGCGACCCGACAGCAACTAATGAAAAACTGTTTTTT.

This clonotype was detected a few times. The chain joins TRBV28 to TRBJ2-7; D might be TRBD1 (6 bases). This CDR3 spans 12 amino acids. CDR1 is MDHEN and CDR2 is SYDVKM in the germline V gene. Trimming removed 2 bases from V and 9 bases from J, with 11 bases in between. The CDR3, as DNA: TGTGCCAGCAGTTTACCGGACAGCCGGCAGTACTTC. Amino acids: CASSLPDSRQYF.

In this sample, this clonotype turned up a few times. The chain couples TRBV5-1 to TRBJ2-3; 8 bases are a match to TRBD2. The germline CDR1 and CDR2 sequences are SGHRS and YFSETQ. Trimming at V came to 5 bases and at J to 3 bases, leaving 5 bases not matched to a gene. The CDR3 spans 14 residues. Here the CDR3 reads CASRRGAETDTQYF. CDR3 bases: TGCGCCAGCAGGCGGGGGGCGGAAACAGATACGCAGTATTTT.

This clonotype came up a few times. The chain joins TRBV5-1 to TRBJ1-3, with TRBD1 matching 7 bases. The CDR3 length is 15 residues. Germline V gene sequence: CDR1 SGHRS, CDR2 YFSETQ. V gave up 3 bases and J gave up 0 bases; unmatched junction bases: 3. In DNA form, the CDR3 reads TGCGCCAGCAGCTGGGACAGCTCCTCTGGAAACACCATATATTTT. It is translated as CASSWDSSSGNTIYF.

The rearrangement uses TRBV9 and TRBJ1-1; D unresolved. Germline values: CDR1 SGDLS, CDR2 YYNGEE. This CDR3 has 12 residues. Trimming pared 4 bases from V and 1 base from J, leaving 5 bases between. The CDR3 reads CASSKGNTEAFF. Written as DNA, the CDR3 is TGTGCCAGCAGCAAGGGGAACACTGAAGCTTTCTTT.

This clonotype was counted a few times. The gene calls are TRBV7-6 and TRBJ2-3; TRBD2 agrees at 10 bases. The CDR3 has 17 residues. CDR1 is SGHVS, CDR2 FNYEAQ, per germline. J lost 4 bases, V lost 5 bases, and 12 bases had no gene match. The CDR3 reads CASSAGMGLANADTQYF. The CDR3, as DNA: TGTGCCAGCAGCGCCGGAATGGGACTAGCGAACGCAGATACGCAGTATTTT.

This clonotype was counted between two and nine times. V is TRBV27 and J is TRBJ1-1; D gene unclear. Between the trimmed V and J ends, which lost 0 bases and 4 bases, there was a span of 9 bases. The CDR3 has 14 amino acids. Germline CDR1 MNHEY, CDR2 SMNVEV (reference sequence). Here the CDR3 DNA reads TGTGCCAGCAGTTTATCGCTGGCGGGCACTGAAGCTTTCTTT. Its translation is CASSLSLAGTEAFF.

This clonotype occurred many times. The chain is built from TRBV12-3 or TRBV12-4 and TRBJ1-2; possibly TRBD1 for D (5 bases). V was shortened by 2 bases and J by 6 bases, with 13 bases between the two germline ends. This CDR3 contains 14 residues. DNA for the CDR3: TGTGCCAGCAGTTTAAACCGACTGGGGGATGGCTACACCTTC. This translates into CASSLNRLGDGYTF.

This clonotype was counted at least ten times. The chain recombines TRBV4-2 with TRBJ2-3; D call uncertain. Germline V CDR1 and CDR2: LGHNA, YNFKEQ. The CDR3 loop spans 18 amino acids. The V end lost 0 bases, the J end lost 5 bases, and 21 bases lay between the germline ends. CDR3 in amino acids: CASSQDPWKITPEDTQYF. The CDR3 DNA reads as TGTGCCAGCAGCCAAGATCCCTGGAAGATTACTCCCGAAGATACGCAGTATTTT.

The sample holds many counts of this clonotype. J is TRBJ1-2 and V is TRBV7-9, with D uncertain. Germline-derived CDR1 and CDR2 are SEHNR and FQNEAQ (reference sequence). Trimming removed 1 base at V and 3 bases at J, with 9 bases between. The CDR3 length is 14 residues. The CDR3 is CASSLVSPDYGYTF. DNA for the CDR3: TGTGCCAGCAGCTTAGTCAGCCCGGACTATGGCTACACCTTC. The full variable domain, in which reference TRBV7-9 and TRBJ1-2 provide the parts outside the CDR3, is DTGVSQNPRHKITKRGQNVTFRCDPISEHNRLYWYRQTLGQGPEFLTYFQNEAQLEKSRLLSDRFSAERPKGSFSTLEIQRTEQGDSAMYLCASSLVSPDYGYTFGSGTRLTVV.

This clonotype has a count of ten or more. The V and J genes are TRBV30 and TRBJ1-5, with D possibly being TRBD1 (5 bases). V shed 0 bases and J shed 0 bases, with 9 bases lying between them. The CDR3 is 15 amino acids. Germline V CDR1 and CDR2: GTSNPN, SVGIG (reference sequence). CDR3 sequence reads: CAWSVRGSSNQPQHF. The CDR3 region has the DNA TGTGCCTGGAGTGTACGGGGGTCTAGCAATCAGCCCCAGCATTTT.

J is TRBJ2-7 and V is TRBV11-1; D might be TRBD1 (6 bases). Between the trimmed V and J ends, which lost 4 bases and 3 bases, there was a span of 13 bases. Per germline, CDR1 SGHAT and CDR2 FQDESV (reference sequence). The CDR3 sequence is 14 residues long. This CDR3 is CASSSPGVFYEQYF. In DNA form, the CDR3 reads TGTGCCAGCAGCTCGCCAGGGGTCTTCTACGAGCAGTACTTC.

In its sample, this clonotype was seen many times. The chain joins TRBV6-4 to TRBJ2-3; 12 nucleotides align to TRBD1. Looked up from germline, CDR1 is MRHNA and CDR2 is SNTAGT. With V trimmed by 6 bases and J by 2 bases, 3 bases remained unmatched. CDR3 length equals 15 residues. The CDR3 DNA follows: TGTGCCAGCAGCCCGGGACAGGGGGCCACAGATACGCAGTATTTT. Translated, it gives CASSPGQGATDTQYF.

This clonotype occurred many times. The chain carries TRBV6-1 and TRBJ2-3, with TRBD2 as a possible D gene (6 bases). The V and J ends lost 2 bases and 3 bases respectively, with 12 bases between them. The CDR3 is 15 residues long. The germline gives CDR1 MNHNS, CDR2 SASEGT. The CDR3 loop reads CASSELDGTTDTQYF. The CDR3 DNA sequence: TGTGCCAGCAGTGAACTAGACGGGACTACAGATACGCAGTATTTT.

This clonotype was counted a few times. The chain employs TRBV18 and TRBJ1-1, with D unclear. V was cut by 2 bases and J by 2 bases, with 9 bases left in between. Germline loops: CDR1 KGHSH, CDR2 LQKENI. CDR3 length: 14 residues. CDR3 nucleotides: TGTGCCAGCTCACCAGGGATCGGAAACACTGAAGCTTTCTTT. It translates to CASSPGIGNTEAFF.

The chain's CDR3 is CASSTGTSGGRAQYF. The DNA for the CDR3 is TGTGCCAGCAGCACCGGGACTAGCGGGGGGCGGGCGCAGTATTTT. The V call is TRBV7-9, the J call TRBJ2-3, with TRBD2 identical over 15 bases. The trim removed 5 bases at V and 10 bases at J, leaving 7 bases unmatched. The germline CDR1 and CDR2 sequences are SEHNR and FQNEAQ (reference sequence). CDR3 length: 15 amino acids.

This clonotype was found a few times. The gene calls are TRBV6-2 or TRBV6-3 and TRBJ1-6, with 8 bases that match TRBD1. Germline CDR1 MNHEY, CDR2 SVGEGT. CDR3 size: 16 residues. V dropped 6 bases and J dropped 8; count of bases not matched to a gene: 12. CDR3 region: CASRPYQTGDDSPLHF. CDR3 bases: TGTGCCAGCAGGCCATATCAGACAGGGGACGATTCACCCCTCCACTTT.

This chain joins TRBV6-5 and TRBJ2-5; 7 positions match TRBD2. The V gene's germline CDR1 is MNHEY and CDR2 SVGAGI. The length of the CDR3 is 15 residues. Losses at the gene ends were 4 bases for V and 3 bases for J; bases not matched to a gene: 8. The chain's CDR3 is CASSSAGAGEETQYF. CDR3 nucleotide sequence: TGTGCCAGCAGTTCCGCCGGGGCGGGGGAAGAGACCCAGTACTTC.

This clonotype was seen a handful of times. CDR3 amino acids: CASSHTRGGGLGTDTQYF. DNA for the CDR3: TGCGCCAGCAGCCATACCCGGGGGGGCGGTTTGGGCACAGATACGCAGTATTTT. The chain recombines TRBV4-3 with TRBJ2-3, with 8 bases that match TRBD2. This CDR3 is 18 amino acids long. Germline loops: CDR1 LGHNA, CDR2 YSLEER. With 3 bases clipped from V and 1 base from J, the junction kept 12 bases outside the gene matches.